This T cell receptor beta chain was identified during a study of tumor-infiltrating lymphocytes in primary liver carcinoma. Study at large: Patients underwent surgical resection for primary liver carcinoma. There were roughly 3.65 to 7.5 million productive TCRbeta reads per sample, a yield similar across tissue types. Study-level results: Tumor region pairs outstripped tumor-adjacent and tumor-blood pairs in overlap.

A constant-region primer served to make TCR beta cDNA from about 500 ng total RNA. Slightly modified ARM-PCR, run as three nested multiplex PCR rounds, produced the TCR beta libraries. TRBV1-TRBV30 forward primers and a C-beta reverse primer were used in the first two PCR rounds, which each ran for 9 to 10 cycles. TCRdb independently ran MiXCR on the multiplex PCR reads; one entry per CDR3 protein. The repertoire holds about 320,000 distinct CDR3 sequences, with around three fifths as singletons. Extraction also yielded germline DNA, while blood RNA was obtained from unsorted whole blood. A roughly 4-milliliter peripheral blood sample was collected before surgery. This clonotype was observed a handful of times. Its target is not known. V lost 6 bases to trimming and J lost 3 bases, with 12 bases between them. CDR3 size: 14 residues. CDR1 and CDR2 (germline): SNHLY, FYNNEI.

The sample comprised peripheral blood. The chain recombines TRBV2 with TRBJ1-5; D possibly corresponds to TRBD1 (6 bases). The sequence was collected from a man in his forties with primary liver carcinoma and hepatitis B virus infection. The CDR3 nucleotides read TGTGCCAGCAGCGAACAGGGAGCCAATCAGCCCCAGCATTTT. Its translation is CASSEQGANQPQHF.